This T cell receptor beta chain originates from a study of cytomegalovirus exposure and HLA in healthy donors. This PCR relied on a set of 60 Vbeta primers and 13 Jbeta primers. As processed by the authors: A follow-up analysis tallied around 76 million unique TCR beta chains, roughly 11 million shared. The table came from immunoSEQ multiplex PCR; TCRdb's copy has only in-frame clones and leaves some out. The D gene and trimming were derived from the DNA, and the V and J assignments and clone size from that table. The table includes around 130,000 clones, about 83% detected once. Each of the donors was a healthy bone marrow donor. The study's findings and limits: As was reported, the classifier diagnosed cytomegalovirus status with high specificity and sensitivity.

Germline loops: CDR1 MDHEN, CDR2 SYDVKM. With 5 bases clipped from V and 3 bases from J, the junction kept 17 bases outside the gene matches. This CDR3 is built from 20 residues. A remark on this clone: The antigen is unknown.

This chain uses TRBV28 with TRBJ1-5, with 12 nucleotides matching TRBD1. The TCR originated in a girl aged 2-10 years in good health and CMV-seronegative. Material for sequencing was PBMCs. This CDR3 is CASSPVRGGDRGPFNQPQHF. As DNA, the CDR3 is TGTGCCAGCAGTCCTGTACGGGGGGGGGACAGGGGGCCCTTCAATCAGCCCCAGCATTTT.